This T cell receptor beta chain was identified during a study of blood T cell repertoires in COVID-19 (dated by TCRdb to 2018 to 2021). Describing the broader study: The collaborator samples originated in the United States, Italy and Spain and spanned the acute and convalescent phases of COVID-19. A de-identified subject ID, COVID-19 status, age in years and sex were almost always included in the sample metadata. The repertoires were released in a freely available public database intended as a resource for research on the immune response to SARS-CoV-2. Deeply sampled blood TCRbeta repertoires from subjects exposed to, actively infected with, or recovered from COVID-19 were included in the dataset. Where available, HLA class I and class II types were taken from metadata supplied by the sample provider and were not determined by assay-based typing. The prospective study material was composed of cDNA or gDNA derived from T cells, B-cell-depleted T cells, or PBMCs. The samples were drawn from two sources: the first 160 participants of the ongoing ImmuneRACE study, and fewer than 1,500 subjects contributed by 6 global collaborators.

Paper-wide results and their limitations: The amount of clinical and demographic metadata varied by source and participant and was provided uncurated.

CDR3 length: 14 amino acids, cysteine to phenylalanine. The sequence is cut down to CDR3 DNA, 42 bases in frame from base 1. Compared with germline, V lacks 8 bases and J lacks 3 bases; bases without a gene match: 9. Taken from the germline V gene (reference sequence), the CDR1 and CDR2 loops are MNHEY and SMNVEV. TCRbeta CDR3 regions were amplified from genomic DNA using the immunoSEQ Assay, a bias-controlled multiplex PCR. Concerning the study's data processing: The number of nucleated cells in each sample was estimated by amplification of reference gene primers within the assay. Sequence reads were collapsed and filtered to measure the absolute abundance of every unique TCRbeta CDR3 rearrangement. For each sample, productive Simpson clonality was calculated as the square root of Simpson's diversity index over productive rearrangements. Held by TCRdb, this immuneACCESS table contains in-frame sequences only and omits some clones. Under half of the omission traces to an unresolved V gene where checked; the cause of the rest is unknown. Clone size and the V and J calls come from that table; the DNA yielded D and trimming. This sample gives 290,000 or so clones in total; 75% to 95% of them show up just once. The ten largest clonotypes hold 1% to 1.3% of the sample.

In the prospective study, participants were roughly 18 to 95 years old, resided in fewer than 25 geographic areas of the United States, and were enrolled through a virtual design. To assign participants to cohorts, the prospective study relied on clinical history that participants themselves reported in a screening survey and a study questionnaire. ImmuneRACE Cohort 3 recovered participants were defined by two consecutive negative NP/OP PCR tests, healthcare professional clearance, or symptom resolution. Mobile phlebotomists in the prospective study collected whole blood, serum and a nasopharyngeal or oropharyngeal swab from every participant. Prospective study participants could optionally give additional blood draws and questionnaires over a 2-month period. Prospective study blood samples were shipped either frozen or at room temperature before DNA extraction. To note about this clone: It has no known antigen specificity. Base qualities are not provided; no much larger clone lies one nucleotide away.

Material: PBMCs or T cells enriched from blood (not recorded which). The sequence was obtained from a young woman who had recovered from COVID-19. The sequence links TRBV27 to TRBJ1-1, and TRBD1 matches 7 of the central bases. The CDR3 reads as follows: CASGTGAVHTEAFF. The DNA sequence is TGTGCCAGCGGTACAGGGGCCGTGCACACTGAAGCTTTCTTT.